This TCR beta chain was retrieved from a study of T-cell memory formation after mild COVID-19. Across the whole study: TCR clusters were mostly confined to one donor each.

Per germline, CDR1 SGHRS and CDR2 YFSETQ. V lost 5 bases to trimming and J lost 3 bases; unmatched junction nucleotides: 1. The CDR3 has 12 amino acids. On this clonotype: As yet, its antigen is unknown.

Overall study findings and caveats: Contracting CD4+ clones were located mainly in CM and EM, and CD8+ clones in EMRA.

The 5'RACE method, run with constant-segment primers, produced TCR alpha and TCR beta cDNA libraries (carrying sample barcodes and UMIs). From the 5' RACE reads, TCRdb called clonotypes with MiXCR, one entry per CDR3 protein. Of about 320,000 distinct CDR3 sequences listed, about 13% are singletons. The TCR comes from a young man who had mild COVID-19 (a few samples of this study predate the infection). Cell type and time point are not known. Sequencing used PBMCs or a T cell subset sorted from them (not recorded which). V usage is TRBV5-1 and J usage is TRBJ1-1; TRBD1 matches 7 bases. The CDR3 protein is CASRGTDTEAFF. CDR3 nucleotide sequence: TGCGCCAGCAGAGGGACAGACACTGAAGCTTTCTTT.